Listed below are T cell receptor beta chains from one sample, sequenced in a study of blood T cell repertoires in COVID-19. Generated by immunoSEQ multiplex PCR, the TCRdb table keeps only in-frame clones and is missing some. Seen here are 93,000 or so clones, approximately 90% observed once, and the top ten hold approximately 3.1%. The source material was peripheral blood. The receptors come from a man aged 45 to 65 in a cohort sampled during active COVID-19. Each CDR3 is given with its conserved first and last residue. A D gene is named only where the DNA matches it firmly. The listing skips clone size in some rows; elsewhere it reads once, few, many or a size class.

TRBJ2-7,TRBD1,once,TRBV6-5,CASSYAGQGSYEQYF,TGTGCCAGCAGTTACGCTGGACAGGGCTCCTACGAGCAGTACTTC
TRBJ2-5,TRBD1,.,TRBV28,CASSMGQEASETQYF,TGTGCCAGCAGTATGGGACAGGAGGCCTCGGAGACCCAGTACTTC
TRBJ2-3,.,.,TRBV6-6,CASSHGVPGDTQYF,TGTGCCAGCAGTCACGGGGTCCCAGGAGATACGCAGTATTTT
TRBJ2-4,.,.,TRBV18,CASSQGPPAKNIQYF,TGTGCCAGCTCCCAGGGGCCGCCAGCCAAAAACATTCAGTACTTC
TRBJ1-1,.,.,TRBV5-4,CASSLSRSRSTEAFF,TGTGCCAGCAGCTTGTCACGGTCTAGGTCCACTGAAGCTTTCTTT
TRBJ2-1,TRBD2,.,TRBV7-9,CASSLRSGGAIYEQFF,TGTGCCAGCAGCTTAAGGAGCGGGGGGGCCATCTATGAGCAGTTCTTC
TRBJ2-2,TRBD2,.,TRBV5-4,CASSPLARSGGLGGELFF,TGTGCCAGCAGCCCGCTCGCCCGAAGCGGGGGACTGGGCGGGGAGCTGTTTTTT
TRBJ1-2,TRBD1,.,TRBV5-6,CASSRDRNYGYTF,TGTGCCAGCAGCCGGGACAGAAACTATGGCTACACCTTC
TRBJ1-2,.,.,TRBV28,CASSPTENYGYTF,TGTGCCAGCAGTCCAACTGAGAACTATGGCTACACCTTC
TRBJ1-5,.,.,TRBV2,CASSVGGMGNQPQHF,TGTGCCAGCAGTGTAGGCGGTATGGGCAATCAGCCCCAGCATTTT
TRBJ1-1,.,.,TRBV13,CASSARGVNTEAFF,TGTGCCAGCAGCGCGAGAGGTGTGAACACTGAAGCTTTCTTT
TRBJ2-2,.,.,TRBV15,CATSRGLGGDTGELFF,TGTGCCACCAGCAGGGGTCTAGGGGGGGACACCGGGGAGCTGTTTTTT
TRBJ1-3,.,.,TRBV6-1,CASSEALGLLAGNTIYF,TGTGCCAGCAGTGAAGCGTTGGGCCTGCTGGCTGGAAACACCATATATTTT
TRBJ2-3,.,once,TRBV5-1,CASSPLDRLVDTQYF,TGCGCCAGCAGCCCCCTCGACAGGTTGGTCGATACGCAGTATTTT
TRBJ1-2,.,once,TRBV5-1,CASRADFTVNYGYTF,TGCGCCAGCAGGGCGGACTTCACGGTAAACTATGGCTACACCTTC
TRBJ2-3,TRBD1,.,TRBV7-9,CASSSLTGVTDTQYF,TGTGCCAGCAGCTCACTGACAGGGGTCACAGATACGCAGTATTTT
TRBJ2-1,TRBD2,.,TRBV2,CASSEALGGTSEFF,TGTGCCAGCAGTGAAGCGTTAGGGGGGACTAGCGAGTTCTTC
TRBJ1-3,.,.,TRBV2,CASSEVPARVSGNTIYF,TGTGCCAGCAGTGAAGTCCCGGCCAGGGTCTCTGGAAACACCATATATTTT